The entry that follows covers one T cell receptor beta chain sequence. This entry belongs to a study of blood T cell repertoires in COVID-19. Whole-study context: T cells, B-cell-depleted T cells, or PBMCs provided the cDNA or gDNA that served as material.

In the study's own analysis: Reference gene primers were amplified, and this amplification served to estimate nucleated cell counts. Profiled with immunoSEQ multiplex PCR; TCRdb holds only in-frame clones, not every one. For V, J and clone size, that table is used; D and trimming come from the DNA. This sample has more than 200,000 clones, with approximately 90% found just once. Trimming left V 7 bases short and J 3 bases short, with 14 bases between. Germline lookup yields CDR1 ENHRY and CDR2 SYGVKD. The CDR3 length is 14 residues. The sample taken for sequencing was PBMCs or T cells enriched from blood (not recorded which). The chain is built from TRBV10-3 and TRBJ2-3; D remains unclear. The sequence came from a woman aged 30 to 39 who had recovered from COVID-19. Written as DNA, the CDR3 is TGTGCCATCAAACAGCCATTCCAAACAGATACGCAGTATTTT. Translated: CAIKQPFQTDTQYF.